This T cell receptor beta chain was retrieved from a study of blood T cell repertoires in COVID-19. Germline V lookup: CDR1 SEHNR, CDR2 FQNEAQ (reference sequence). CDR3 size: 13 residues. Trimming cost V 5 bases and J 2 bases, with 10 bases left between them. In the source study's methods: The authors estimated nucleated cell counts from reference gene primer amplification. Sequencing was performed with immunoSEQ multiplex PCR; in TCRdb, only in-frame clones are kept and a portion is missing. V and J calls and clone size are as listed in that table; D and trimming were resolved from the DNA. The sample holds hundreds of thousands of clones, 84% seen once.

This clonotype originated in an elderly woman with active or convalescent COVID-19. The J gene is TRBJ2-7, the V gene TRBV7-9; tentatively, D is TRBD2 (7 bases). The source material was peripheral blood. The CDR3 DNA reads as TGTGCCAGCAGCAAAGGGGGGGCCTACGAGCAGTACTTC. Residues: CASSKGGAYEQYF.